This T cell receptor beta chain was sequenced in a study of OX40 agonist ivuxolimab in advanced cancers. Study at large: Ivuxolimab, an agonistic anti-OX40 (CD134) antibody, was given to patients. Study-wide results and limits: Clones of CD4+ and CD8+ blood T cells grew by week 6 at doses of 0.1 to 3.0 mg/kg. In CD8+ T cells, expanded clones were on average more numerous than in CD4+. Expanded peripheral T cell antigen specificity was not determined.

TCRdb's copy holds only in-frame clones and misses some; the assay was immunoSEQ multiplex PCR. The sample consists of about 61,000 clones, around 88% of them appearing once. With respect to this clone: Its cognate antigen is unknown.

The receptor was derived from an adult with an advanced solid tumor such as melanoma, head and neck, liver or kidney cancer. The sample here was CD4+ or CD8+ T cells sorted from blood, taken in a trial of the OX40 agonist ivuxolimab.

The CDR3 DNA reads as TGTGCCAGCAGCCTTCGGGGGGGAAGGGGCAATCAGCCCCAGCATTTT. This codes for CASSLRGGRGNQPQHF. The V gene is TRBV7-2, the J gene TRBJ1-5; weak D call: TRBD1 (5 bases). V was trimmed by 5 bases and J by 2 bases, leaving 16 bases between them. Germline V CDR1 and CDR2: SGHTA, FQGNSA. This CDR3 has 16 amino acids.